This paragraph covers one TCR beta chain sequence. Its antigen is not identified. The repertoire was sequenced with immunoSEQ multiplex PCR; TCRdb's copy has only in-frame clones and lacks some. The sample lists about 43,000 clones, around 94% occurring once. Adolescents were screened for latent TB by skin test and IGRA. Each clinical donor contributed on average roughly 100,000 T cells from unsorted cryopreserved PBMC. CDR1 SGHRS and CDR2 YFSETQ come from the germline V gene. The CDR3 is 18 amino acids. V lost 0 bases to trimming and J lost 0 bases, with 19 bases between them. This entry comes from a study of T cells in tuberculosis. Findings of the study overall: GEM motif frequencies gave more than 65% accuracy; the GMM repertoire gave about 90%. Samples were chosen by availability of cryopreserved specimens.

This receptor was identified in a donor aged 10 to 29 with latent tuberculosis or without tuberculosis infection. Some clones in this sample may be carry-over from other donors' samples. The sequencing input was PBMCs. This sequence joins TRBV5-1 and TRBJ2-7; maybe TRBD2 (5 bases). CDR3 region: CASSLAVRAQRTSYEQYF. The CDR3 DNA sequence: TGCGCCAGCAGCTTGGCCGTGAGGGCCCAGAGGACCTCCTACGAGCAGTACTTC. The whole variable domain, remainder taken from reference TRBV5-1 and TRBJ2-7, is KAGVTQTPRYLIKTRGQQVTLSCSPISGHRSVSWYQQTPGQGLQFLFEYFSETQRNKGNFPGRFSGRQFSNSRSEMNVSTLELGDSALYLCASSLAVRAQRTSYEQYFGPGTRLTVT.